These T cell receptor beta chains were read from a single sample in a study of T cell repertoires in cytomegalovirus infection. One entry per CDR3 protein, called by TCRdb with MiXCR from the reads. The sample consists of approximately 260,000 distinct CDR3 sequences, over 15% of them appearing once. Sequenced: CD8+ T cells from PBMCs. Receptors were obtained from a human donor in good health (CMV status not recorded). Some clones in this sample may be carry-over from other donors' samples. CDR3s include the opening cysteine and the closing phenylalanine or tryptophan. A D gene is named only where the DNA matches it firmly. For some rows the clone size is stated as once, few or many, or as a class when expanded; others skip it.

v_gene: TRBV4-3
abundance: -
d_gene: -
j_gene: TRBJ2-3
CDR3aa: CASSQVTGTTSTDTQYF
CDR3nt: TGCGCCAGCAGCCAAGTTACCGGGACAACTAGCACAGATACGCAGTATTTT

v_gene: TRBV23-1
abundance: -
d_gene: -
j_gene: TRBJ2-7
CDR3aa: CASSQSTSSEAEQYF
CDR3nt: TGCGCCAGCAGTCAATCAACATCCTCCGAGGCGGAGCAGTACTTC

v_gene: TRBV6-5
abundance: -
d_gene: TRBD1
j_gene: TRBJ2-1
CDR3aa: CASSYAGGGYNEQFF
CDR3nt: TGTGCCAGCAGTTACGCAGGGGGTGGGTACAATGAGCAGTTCTTC

v_gene: TRBV11-2
abundance: -
d_gene: TRBD1
j_gene: TRBJ2-7
CDR3aa: CASSLAGQGEQYF
CDR3nt: TGTGCCAGCAGCTTAGCCGGACAGGGCGAGCAGTACTTC

v_gene: TRBV7-9
abundance: many
d_gene: -
j_gene: TRBJ2-7
CDR3aa: CASSLVLTREQYF
CDR3nt: TGTGCCAGCAGCTTAGTGTTGACCCGCGAGCAGTACTTC

v_gene: TRBV7-9
abundance: few
d_gene: -
j_gene: TRBJ2-1
CDR3aa: CASSPDGGSSYNEQFF
CDR3nt: TGTGCCAGCAGCCCGGACGGAGGGAGCTCCTACAATGAGCAGTTCTTC

v_gene: TRBV28
abundance: few
d_gene: -
j_gene: TRBJ1-1
CDR3aa: CASSITREAEAFF
CDR3nt: TGTGCCAGCAGTATAACTAGGGAAGCTGAAGCTTTCTTT

v_gene: TRBV19
abundance: many
d_gene: -
j_gene: TRBJ2-5
CDR3aa: CASRELVGSTETQYF
CDR3nt: TGTGCCAGTAGGGAATTAGTTGGATCCACAGAGACCCAGTACTTC

v_gene: TRBV6-2/TRBV6-3
abundance: few
d_gene: TRBD2
j_gene: TRBJ2-3
CDR3aa: CASSFGGANTDTQYF
CDR3nt: TGTGCCAGCAGTTTCGGGGGGGCGAACACAGATACGCAGTATTTT

v_gene: TRBV5-5
abundance: few
d_gene: -
j_gene: TRBJ2-7
CDR3aa: CASSLPPELTYEQYF
CDR3nt: TGTGCCAGCAGCTTACCCCCAGAGTTAACCTACGAGCAGTACTTC

v_gene: TRBV6-5
abundance: many
d_gene: -
j_gene: TRBJ1-1
CDR3aa: CASIAANTEAFF
CDR3nt: TGTGCCAGCATTGCAGCGAACACTGAAGCTTTCTTT

v_gene: TRBV10-3
abundance: -
d_gene: -
j_gene: TRBJ1-2
CDR3aa: CAIRRFGGYGYTF
CDR3nt: TGTGCCATCAGACGCTTCGGAGGCTATGGCTACACCTTC

v_gene: TRBV7-3
abundance: few
d_gene: TRBD1
j_gene: TRBJ2-3
CDR3aa: CASSPGTGLSSTDTQYF
CDR3nt: TGTGCCAGCAGCCCCGGGACAGGCCTTTCTAGCACAGATACGCAGTATTTT

v_gene: TRBV7-9
abundance: many
d_gene: -
j_gene: TRBJ2-7
CDR3aa: CASSPGEGYEQYF
CDR3nt: TGTGCCAGCAGCCCCGGTGAGGGTTACGAGCAGTACTTC

v_gene: TRBV6-2/TRBV6-3
abundance: many
d_gene: TRBD1
j_gene: TRBJ1-4
CDR3aa: CASSYQGAEKLFF
CDR3nt: TGTGCCAGCAGTTACCAGGGGGCTGAAAAACTGTTTTTT

v_gene: TRBV12-3/TRBV12-4
abundance: -
d_gene: -
j_gene: TRBJ2-7
CDR3aa: CASAPSSYEQYF
CDR3nt: TGTGCCAGCGCCCCGAGCTCCTACGAGCAGTACTTC

v_gene: TRBV7-9
abundance: many
d_gene: -
j_gene: TRBJ2-5
CDR3aa: CASSSERRTVNIQETQYF
CDR3nt: TGTGCCAGCAGCTCAGAGCGACGGACGGTAAATATCCAAGAGACCCAGTACTTC

v_gene: TRBV4-1
abundance: few
d_gene: TRBD1
j_gene: TRBJ1-1
CDR3aa: CASSQSGTGVAEAFF
CDR3nt: TGCGCCAGCAGCCAGTCCGGGACAGGGGTGGCTGAAGCTTTCTTT

v_gene: TRBV10-3
abundance: many
d_gene: -
j_gene: TRBJ1-1
CDR3aa: CAISALKGLDTEAFF
CDR3nt: TGTGCCATCAGTGCCCTGAAGGGGTTGGACACTGAAGCTTTCTTT

v_gene: TRBV28
abundance: many
d_gene: TRBD1
j_gene: TRBJ1-2
CDR3aa: CASSGRDRRTRGGYTF
CDR3nt: TGTGCCAGCAGTGGCCGGGACAGACGGACCCGAGGCGGCTACACCTTC

v_gene: TRBV4-1
abundance: many
d_gene: TRBD1
j_gene: TRBJ1-2
CDR3aa: CASSQGRDSTYGYTF
CDR3nt: TGCGCCAGCAGCCAAGGACGGGACAGTACCTATGGCTACACCTTC

v_gene: TRBV7-9
abundance: -
d_gene: TRBD1
j_gene: TRBJ1-2
CDR3aa: CASSLAPQGAGGYTF
CDR3nt: TGTGCCAGCAGCTTAGCGCCCCAGGGGGCAGGCGGCTACACCTTC

v_gene: TRBV5-6
abundance: few
d_gene: -
j_gene: TRBJ2-5
CDR3aa: CASSLGGWGTQYF
CDR3nt: TGTGCCAGCAGCTTAGGAGGGTGGGGGACCCAGTACTTC

v_gene: TRBV6-2/TRBV6-3
abundance: -
d_gene: -
j_gene: TRBJ2-7
CDR3aa: CASSYVYEQYF
CDR3nt: TGTGCCAGCAGTTACGTTTACGAGCAGTACTTC

v_gene: TRBV12-3/TRBV12-4
abundance: many
d_gene: -
j_gene: TRBJ1-1
CDR3aa: CASSLTASTEAFF
CDR3nt: TGTGCCAGCAGCCTGACAGCTAGCACTGAAGCTTTCTTT

v_gene: TRBV7-9
abundance: many
d_gene: -
j_gene: TRBJ1-1
CDR3aa: CASSSDGTLNTEAFF
CDR3nt: TGTGCCAGCAGCTCGGATGGGACATTGAACACTGAAGCTTTCTTT

v_gene: TRBV9
abundance: -
d_gene: TRBD1
j_gene: TRBJ1-2
CDR3aa: CASSGAGQGTYGYTF
CDR3nt: TGTGCCAGCAGTGGAGCGGGACAGGGGACCTATGGCTACACCTTC

v_gene: TRBV7-2
abundance: many
d_gene: TRBD2
j_gene: TRBJ2-1
CDR3aa: CASSLGAGAYNEQFF
CDR3nt: TGTGCCAGCAGCTTAGGCGCGGGGGCCTACAATGAGCAGTTCTTC

v_gene: TRBV29-1
abundance: few
d_gene: -
j_gene: TRBJ2-6
CDR3aa: CSVEEGRSGANVLTF
CDR3nt: TGCAGCGTTGAGGAGGGACGCTCTGGGGCCAACGTCCTGACTTTC

v_gene: TRBV5-6
abundance: many
d_gene: TRBD1
j_gene: TRBJ2-5
CDR3aa: CASSLGQGGEVYETQYF
CDR3nt: TGTGCCAGCAGCTTGGGACAGGGGGGAGAGGTGTATGAGACCCAGTACTTC

v_gene: TRBV10-3
abundance: few
d_gene: -
j_gene: TRBJ1-1
CDR3aa: CAIRQALNTEAFF
CDR3nt: TGTGCCATCCGACAGGCGTTGAACACTGAAGCTTTCTTT

v_gene: TRBV29-1
abundance: many
d_gene: -
j_gene: TRBJ2-1
CDR3aa: CSVERQINEQFF
CDR3nt: TGCAGCGTTGAAAGACAGATCAATGAGCAGTTCTTC

v_gene: TRBV6-5
abundance: -
d_gene: -
j_gene: TRBJ2-7
CDR3aa: CASRRNYEQYF
CDR3nt: TGTGCCAGCAGAAGAAACTACGAGCAGTACTTC

v_gene: TRBV9
abundance: -
d_gene: -
j_gene: TRBJ2-2
CDR3aa: CASSVVPNTGELFF
CDR3nt: TGTGCCAGCAGCGTAGTTCCGAACACCGGGGAGCTGTTTTTT

v_gene: TRBV7-2
abundance: few
d_gene: TRBD2
j_gene: TRBJ2-3
CDR3aa: CASSLWAGGAIGDTQYF
CDR3nt: TGTGCCAGCAGCTTATGGGCGGGGGGCGCCATAGGGGATACGCAGTATTTT

v_gene: TRBV7-2
abundance: many
d_gene: -
j_gene: TRBJ1-6
CDR3aa: CASSLVPDPSENSPLHF
CDR3nt: TGTGCCAGCAGCTTAGTTCCGGACCCCAGTGAAAATTCACCCCTCCACTTT

v_gene: TRBV14
abundance: -
d_gene: -
j_gene: TRBJ2-1
CDR3aa: CASSQALAGRNEQFF
CDR3nt: TGTGCCAGCAGCCAAGCTCTCGCAGGGCGCAATGAGCAGTTCTTC

v_gene: TRBV7-6
abundance: many
d_gene: -
j_gene: TRBJ2-7
CDR3aa: CASSTTPSSYEQYF
CDR3nt: TGTGCCAGCAGCACCACTCCGAGCTCCTACGAGCAGTACTTC

v_gene: TRBV11-1
abundance: -
d_gene: TRBD2
j_gene: TRBJ2-3
CDR3aa: CASSFHGTSGTDTQYF
CDR3nt: TGTGCCAGCAGCTTTCACGGGACTAGCGGCACAGATACGCAGTATTTT

v_gene: TRBV5-5
abundance: few
d_gene: -
j_gene: TRBJ2-3
CDR3aa: CASSLGASLAPDTQYF
CDR3nt: TGTGCCAGCAGCTTGGGAGCGTCACTAGCTCCAGATACGCAGTATTTT

v_gene: TRBV28
abundance: many
d_gene: TRBD2
j_gene: TRBJ2-5
CDR3aa: CASSFPGLAQQETQYF
CDR3nt: TGTGCCAGCAGTTTTCCGGGACTAGCGCAGCAAGAGACCCAGTACTTC

v_gene: TRBV27
abundance: few
d_gene: TRBD1
j_gene: TRBJ1-1
CDR3aa: CASSLSGTAYSEAFF
CDR3nt: TGTGCCAGCAGTTTATCCGGGACAGCCTATTCTGAAGCTTTCTTT

v_gene: TRBV6-6
abundance: many
d_gene: TRBD1
j_gene: TRBJ1-1
CDR3aa: CASSYSGRGPEASNTEAFF
CDR3nt: TGTGCCAGCAGTTACTCGGGCAGGGGGCCGGAGGCCTCGAACACTGAAGCTTTCTTT

v_gene: TRBV6-1
abundance: few
d_gene: -
j_gene: TRBJ2-5
CDR3aa: CASSEAAEQETQYF
CDR3nt: TGTGCCAGCAGTGAAGCGGCAGAACAAGAGACCCAGTACTTC

v_gene: TRBV7-6
abundance: many
d_gene: -
j_gene: TRBJ1-1
CDR3aa: CASSAGHSNTEAFF
CDR3nt: TGTGCCAGCAGCGCGGGACACTCGAACACTGAAGCTTTCTTT

v_gene: TRBV25-1
abundance: -
d_gene: -
j_gene: TRBJ2-1
CDR3aa: CASSPPGVSSYNEQFF
CDR3nt: TGTGCCAGCAGCCCCCCGGGGGTAAGCTCCTACAATGAGCAGTTCTTC

v_gene: TRBV6-6
abundance: few
d_gene: -
j_gene: TRBJ1-5
CDR3aa: CASSYSPLDDTWGNQPQHF
CDR3nt: TGTGCCAGCAGTTACTCCCCCCTGGACGACACGTGGGGCAATCAGCCCCAGCATTTT

v_gene: TRBV7-9
abundance: many
d_gene: TRBD1
j_gene: TRBJ1-1
CDR3aa: CASSGDSRDTEAFF
CDR3nt: TGTGCCAGCAGCGGGGACAGTAGGGACACTGAAGCTTTCTTT

v_gene: TRBV19
abundance: -
d_gene: -
j_gene: TRBJ2-1
CDR3aa: CASSPPGAGLDEQFF
CDR3nt: TGTGCCAGTAGCCCCCCGGGGGCCGGTCTGGATGAGCAGTTCTTC

v_gene: TRBV5-8
abundance: -
d_gene: TRBD2
j_gene: TRBJ2-5
CDR3aa: CASSQLADQETQYF
CDR3nt: TGTGCCAGCAGCCAACTAGCGGACCAAGAGACCCAGTACTTC

v_gene: TRBV2
abundance: -
d_gene: TRBD2
j_gene: TRBJ2-1
CDR3aa: CASNPGLAGGREQFF
CDR3nt: TGTGCCAGCAATCCGGGACTAGCGGGGGGTAGGGAGCAGTTCTTC

v_gene: TRBV7-9
abundance: many
d_gene: -
j_gene: TRBJ1-2
CDR3aa: CASSPLGGSNYGYTF
CDR3nt: TGTGCCAGCAGCCCCCTGGGGGGCAGTAACTATGGCTACACCTTC

v_gene: TRBV6-2/TRBV6-3
abundance: few
d_gene: -
j_gene: TRBJ2-1
CDR3aa: CASLSGTNYYNEQFF
CDR3nt: TGTGCCAGCCTATCAGGAACGAACTACTACAATGAGCAGTTCTTC